The 24 T cell receptor beta chains in this list originate from one sample, sequenced in a study of T cells in Graves' hyperthyroidism and ophthalmopathy. The TCR beta CDR3 regions underwent amplification using RNA transcripts as the source. The primer set for the first-round RT-PCR of the TCR CDR3 was HTBI. MiXCR, applied by TCRdb to the multiplex PCR reads, yields one record per CDR3 protein. The table lists about 680,000 distinct CDR3 sequences, about 35% of them singletons. Material: blood. All receptors come from a woman aged 35 to 49 with Graves' hyperthyroidism.

This clonotype was recorded a few times. V usage is TRBV6-2 or TRBV6-3 and J usage is TRBJ1-1, with 8 bases aligning to TRBD1. The trim removed 8 bases at V and 7 bases at J, leaving 9 bases unmatched. Germline V gives CDR1 MNHEY, CDR2 SVGEGT. The CDR3 runs 13 residues. The CDR3 sequence: CASYRGFAFEAFF. In nucleotides, the CDR3 is TGTGCCAGCTACAGGGGGTTCGCATTTGAAGCTTTCTTT.

The gene calls are TRBV7-9 and TRBJ1-3; D not resolved. The CDR3 loop spans 13 amino acids. The V end was cut by 4 bases, the J end by 4 bases, with 8 bases between. Germline values: CDR1 SEHNR, CDR2 FQNEAQ (reference sequence). The CDR3 is CASSSPQGNTIYF. The CDR3 DNA is TGTGCCAGCAGCTCACCACAGGGAAACACCATATATTTT.

V gene TRBV5-1 combines with J gene TRBJ1-1; D unclear. This CDR3 has 16 residues. V lost 3 bases, J lost 3 bases, and 18 bases lay in between. Germline CDR1 is SGHRS and CDR2 is YFSETQ. The CDR3 region is CASSSGGLKADTEAFF. The CDR3 coding sequence is TGCGCCAGCAGCTCGGGTGGCCTAAAGGCCGACACTGAAGCTTTCTTT.

This chain joins TRBV14 and TRBJ2-7; 8 bases align to TRBD2. V shed 4 bases and J 2 bases; nucleotides not matched to a gene: 4. Germline V gene lookup returns CDR1 SGHDN and CDR2 FVKESK. CDR3 length: 14 amino acids. The CDR3 nucleotides read TGTGCCAGCAGCCTCTTAGCGGGACCCTACGAGCAGTACTTC. This codes for CASSLLAGPYEQYF. Filled out from reference TRBV14 and TRBJ2-7, the complete variable domain reads EAGVTQFPSHSVIEKGQTVTLRCDPISGHDNLYWYRRVMGKEIKFLLHFVKESKQDESGMPNNRFLAERTGGTYSTLKVQPAELEDSGVYFCASSLLAGPYEQYFGPGTRLTVT.

V is TRBV12-3 or TRBV12-4 and J is TRBJ2-7; 8 bases agree with TRBD1. The V gene end was trimmed by 3 bases and the J gene end by 3 bases; junction bases not matched to a gene: 10. This CDR3 is built from 16 residues. CDR3 residues: CASSFGLGTGDYEQYF. The CDR3 DNA sequence: TGTGCCAGCAGTTTCGGCCTCGGGACAGGTGACTACGAGCAGTACTTC.

The chain's CDR3 is CASSPSGGGTDTQYF. In nucleotides, the CDR3 is TGTGCCAGCAGTCCATCGGGCGGGGGCACAGATACGCAGTATTTT. V and J are TRBV5-4 and TRBJ2-3, with D possibly matching TRBD2 (6 bases). With 5 bases removed from V and 1 base from J, the gap between germline ends came to 14 bases. Germline assignment: CDR1 SGHNT and CDR2 YYREEE (reference sequence). The CDR3 loop spans 15 amino acids.

This clonotype showed up many times. The chain uses TRBV7-2 and TRBJ2-5, with 9 bases lining up with TRBD1. The CDR3 has 13 amino acids. Germline loops: CDR1 SGHTA, CDR2 FQGNSA. Trimming removed 6 bases from V and 3 bases from J; junction bases left unmatched: 2. The CDR3 region is CASRRTGEETQYF. The CDR3 DNA follows: TGTGCCAGCAGGAGGACAGGGGAAGAGACCCAGTACTTC.

Regarding this clonotype: Being one base from a much bigger clone, this may be a read error. This chain joins TRBV6-1 and TRBJ1-1; 9 nucleotides match TRBD1. V was clipped by 4 bases and J by 0 bases; unmatched bases: 0. Germline lookup yields CDR1 MNHNS and CDR2 SASEGT. CDR3 size: 14 residues. The CDR3 protein is CASSGDRVNTEAFF. DNA for the CDR3: TGTGCCAGCAGTGGGGACAGGGTGAACACTGAAGCTTTCTTT.

CDR3 in DNA: TGTGCCACCAAACTGGGACAGCCCCAGCATTTT. As protein: CATKLGQPQHF. The genes are TRBV24-1 and TRBJ1-5; no reliable D call. The CDR3 is made up of 11 amino acids. Deletions cut 8 bases from V and 7 bases from J, with 8 bases between. Germline V gives CDR1 KGHDR, CDR2 SFDVKD.

The V gene is TRBV2, the J gene TRBJ1-6, with 7 positions matching TRBD1. CDR3 length: 16 residues. From germline, CDR1 is SNHLY and CDR2 FYNNEI. J lost 9 bases, V lost 3 bases, and 11 bases had no gene match. CDR3 sequence reads: CASSDLIDRESSPLHF. As DNA, the CDR3 is TGTGCCAGCAGTGATTTGATTGACAGGGAGAGTTCACCCCTCCACTTT.

This clonotype was recorded a few times. CDR3 sequence (DNA): TGTGCCAGCAGTTCTCATGGACCTACGGCCGGGGAGCTGTTTTTT. It specifies CASSSHGPTAGELFF. V and J are TRBV14 and TRBJ2-2, with D hard to call. The germline V gene has CDR1 SGHDN and CDR2 FVKESK. CDR3 length: 15 amino acids. Trimming removed 6 bases at V and 6 bases at J, with 17 bases between.

This clonotype showed up many times. The rearrangement uses TRBV6-5 and TRBJ1-4; tentatively, D is TRBD1 (5 bases). Germline V CDR1 and CDR2: MNHEY, SVGAGI. V was trimmed by 6 bases and J by 4 bases, leaving 12 bases between them. There are 14 residues in the CDR3. CDR3 sequence reads: CASRPTAFNEKLFF. The CDR3 DNA reads as TGTGCCAGCAGGCCGACAGCTTTTAATGAAAAACTGTTTTTT.

The chain has TRBV11-1 and TRBJ2-7, with TRBD1 identical over 7 bases. J lost 6 bases, V lost 10 bases, and 15 bases had no gene match. Germline V gene lookup returns CDR1 SGHAT and CDR2 FQDESV (reference sequence). This CDR3 has 14 residues. CDR3 region: CATARSQGTGEQYF. The CDR3, as DNA: TGTGCCACCGCACGATCACAGGGGACCGGCGAGCAGTACTTC.

V gene TRBV6-6 combines with J gene TRBJ1-5; no clear D. V shed 0 bases and J shed 1 base, with 13 bases lying between them. The CDR3 has 17 residues. The V gene's germline CDR1 is MNHNY and CDR2 SVGAGI (reference sequence). The CDR3 reads CASSYSSQEISNQPQHF. CDR3 DNA sequence: TGTGCCAGCAGTTACTCGAGTCAGGAGATCAGCAATCAGCCCCAGCATTTT.

V and J are TRBV6-5 and TRBJ2-7, with 8 bases identical to TRBD2. Germline V gene sequence: CDR1 MNHEY, CDR2 SVGAGI. The length of the CDR3 is 12 residues. The CDR3 loop reads CTTRGTRGEQYF. The CDR3 DNA is TGTACCACAAGGGGGACTAGAGGAGAGCAGTACTTC.

V and J are TRBV12-3 or TRBV12-4 and TRBJ1-2; 9 bases align to TRBD1. CDR3 length: 15 amino acids. V was clipped by 3 bases and J by 8 bases; unmatched bases: 10. The DNA for the CDR3 is TGTGCCAGCAGTTTCCGGACAGGGGCCGTCGGGGGCTACACCTTC. Its protein is CASSFRTGAVGGYTF.

The chain combines TRBV19 with TRBJ1-5; weak D call: TRBD1 (5 bases). Germline CDR1 LNHDA, CDR2 SQIVND (reference sequence). This CDR3 spans 15 amino acids. V was clipped by 6 bases and J by 3 bases, with 15 bases between them. The CDR3 sequence: CASSPLEGINQPQHF. The CDR3 DNA sequence: TGTGCCAGTAGCCCTCTGGAGGGGATCAATCAGCCCCAGCATTTT.

V and J are TRBV7-8 and TRBJ2-3, with D tentatively TRBD2 (6 bases). V was shortened by 1 base and J by 5 bases, with 10 bases between the two germline ends. The germline gives CDR1 SGHVS, CDR2 FQNEAQ. The CDR3 runs to 14 residues. The CDR3 loop is CASSLGRAGDTQYF. The CDR3 region has the DNA TGTGCCAGCAGCTTAGGGAGGGCCGGAGATACGCAGTATTTT.

The chain joins TRBV6-1 to TRBJ2-2; D might be TRBD2 (5 bases). Trimming took off 5 bases at V and 4 bases at J, with 8 bases between the two ends. This CDR3 spans 13 amino acids. Germline V gives CDR1 MNHNS, CDR2 SASEGT. CDR3 DNA: TGTGCCAGCAGTCGACTATCCACCGGGGAGCTGTTTTTT. It translates to CASSRLSTGELFF.

A note on this clonotype: A much larger clonotype is one base distant, so this may be a read error. The rearrangement uses TRBV11-1 and TRBJ2-7; tentative D call: TRBD1 (6 bases). The CDR3 contains 12 residues. CDR1 and CDR2 from the germline V gene are SGHAT and FQDESV (reference sequence). Trimming took off 5 bases at V and 12 bases at J, with 17 bases between the two ends. In nucleotides, the CDR3 is TGTGCCAGCAGCCTCTACAACAGGGTGATGTACTTC. The encoded protein is CASSLYNRVMYF. Complete variable domain (other parts from reference TRBV11-1 and TRBJ2-7): EAEVAQSPRYKITEKSQAVAFWCDPISGHATLYWYRQILGQGPELLVQFQDESVVDDSQLPKDRFSAERLKGVDSTLKIQPAELGDSAMYLCASSLYNRVMYFGPGTRLTVT.

This clonotype was seen many times. V gene TRBV11-2 combines with J gene TRBJ1-3; D call uncertain. This CDR3 is 12 amino acids long. CDR1 and CDR2 (germline): SGHAT, FQNNGV. V was clipped by 5 bases and J by 4 bases, with 6 bases between them. This CDR3 reads CASSQTGNTIYF. In DNA, the CDR3 is TGTGCCAGCAGCCAAACAGGAAACACCATATATTTT.

This clonotype was counted at least ten times. An end of the junction does not agree with germline; a read error may underlie this. V and J are TRBV29-1 and TRBJ2-2; D is tentatively TRBD1 or TRBD2 (5 bases each). The CDR3 spans 14 residues. Per the germline V gene, CDR1 is SQVTM and CDR2 is ANQGSEA. CDR3 sequence reads: CSVDEGSNTRELFF. In nucleotides, the CDR3 is TGCAGCGTTGATGAGGGGTCGAACACCAGGGAGCTGTTTTTT.

The chain joins TRBV7-2 to TRBJ2-1; possible D gene TRBD2, 5 bases. CDR1 SGHTA and CDR2 FQGNSA come from the germline V gene. The CDR3 has 12 amino acids. Deletions cut 2 bases from V and 15 bases from J, with 14 bases between. The CDR3 reads CASSLSVGGPFF. The CDR3 nucleotides read TGTGCCAGCAGCTTATCCGTCGGAGGTCCGTTCTTC. Complete variable domain (other parts from reference TRBV7-2 and TRBJ2-1): GAGVSQSPSNKVTEKGKDVELRCDPISGHTALYWYRQSLGQGLEFLIYFQGNSAPDKSGLPSDRFSAERTGGSVSTLTIQRTQQEDSAVYLCASSLSVGGPFFGPGTRLTVL.

The table lists this clonotype with a few counts. This sequence joins TRBV20-1 and TRBJ1-1; D ambiguous. There are 14 residues in the CDR3. Germline CDR1 DFQATT, CDR2 SNEGSKA (reference sequence). V gave up 3 bases and J gave up 2 bases, with 13 bases separating them. The CDR3 spells CSASAGFLNTEAFF. The CDR3 DNA reads TGCAGTGCTAGTGCGGGATTTCTCAACACTGAAGCTTTCTTT.